Reported below is one TCR beta chain. Antigen specificity is unknown. PCR used 60 Vbeta primers and 13 Jbeta primers. TCRdb keeps only in-frame clones here, not all; method: immunoSEQ multiplex PCR. The sample has around 100,000 clones, around 80% seen once. This sample stems from a study of cytomegalovirus exposure and HLA in healthy donors. The study, taken as a whole, reports: Among immune exposure information, only CMV serostatus was available. TCR beta chain V- and J-gene trimming was linked, in a later analysis, to a missense variant in DCLRE1C. Three chains linked to CMV were shown in vitro to be specific for CMV antigens. Likely technical artifact: a cluster of highly shared sequence variants.

Germline trimming cut 6 bases from V and 2 bases from J; bases unmatched to any gene: 5. CDR1 is SQVTM, CDR2 ANQGSEA, per germline. The CDR3 totals 15 residues. The source of this sequence is a man aged 30 to 45 in good health and CMV-seronegative. The sequencing input was PBMCs. This sequence joins TRBV29-1 and TRBJ2-2; 11 nucleotides agree with TRBD1. CDR3 DNA: TGCAGCGTCGAGGACAGGGGGCTTAACACCGGGGAGCTGTTTTTT. Encoded protein: CSVEDRGLNTGELFF.